This record concerns one T cell receptor beta chain sequence. There is no known antigen for this receptor. There are no base qualities to consult, and no much larger clone falls within one base. This specimen comes from a study of identical twins listed by TCRdb under 2016. Regarding the complete study: To test whether fetal clonotypes persist, this study deep-sequenced TCR alpha and beta repertoires from monozygotic twins, from unrelated adults of various ages, and from cord blood. To rule out contamination, replicate twin experiments were performed at different times with different library preparation protocols. What the research found in general, with its limitations: Zero-insertion analyses could be partly confounded by invariant T cells such as MAIT and iNKT, though diverse VJ usage argued against such confounding for most clonotypes. Excess twin sharing in beta out-of-frame sequences was weaker because fewer shared sequences lowered the signal-to-noise ratio. In monozygotic twins, recombination models systematically underestimated out-of-frame TCR alpha sharing, but the models matched the sharing seen between unrelated individuals. Compared with coincidental sharing between unrelated individuals, out-of-frame TCR alpha sequences shared between twins had an excess of sequences with low generation probability. Fewer insertions were carried by abundant cord blood beta clonotypes, a similar but weaker trend appeared in young adult naive repertoires, and no such trend appeared in memory repertoires. Conclusions relied on cross-sectional statistical analysis, since the same donors could not be followed over many years.

All donors were healthy Caucasians. Three pairs of female monozygotic twins, all aged roughly 18 to 29 years, were included in the twin cohort. Miltenyi CD45RO+ enrichment and human naive T-cell isolation kits were used to isolate memory (CD45RO+) and naive T cells from PBMC. V and J are truncated by 3 bases and 6 bases respectively, leaving an intervening sequence of 15 bases. There are 14 amino acids in the CDR3, from cysteine to phenylalanine inclusive. The read is trimmed to its CDR3 DNA, 42 bases read in frame from base 1. From the germline V gene (reference sequence), CDR1 is LNHDA and CDR2 is SQIVND. Libraries came from 5' RACE. Sequencing took place on an Illumina HiSeq 2000. A universal primer binding site was added through template switching, and the final cDNA carried a unique molecular identifier so that TCR cDNA molecules could be counted accurately. First-strand cDNA for TCR alpha and beta chains was synthesized from specific primers in the conserved constant-segment region. To control for contamination, each cDNA library was double barcoded with a SMART-Mk sample barcode plus Illumina barcodes. Two successive PCR steps introduced TruSeq adapter sequences along with Illumina sample barcodes. The TCR alpha and beta cDNA libraries were sequenced on the Illumina HiSeq platform using custom primers. In the authors' own workflow: Raw reads were processed with MiGEC to extract unique molecular identifiers, and MiXCR was used to determine CDR3 positions. For each individual, recombination models were inferred using an EM algorithm with the repgenHMM and IGoR tools. The tcR package in R was used for shared clonotype analysis, with sharing normalized by the product of cloneset sizes. To study raw recombination without the effects of thymic and clonal selection, out-of-frame nonproductive sequences were analyzed. The public reads were reprocessed in TCRdb via fastp at Q25 and MiXCR, keeping in-frame beta chains. Every CDR3 protein is listed once, alongside the most common genes and DNA of its rows. The V and J calls come from TCRdb's annotation, not from the publication. Present in this sample are around 280,000 distinct CDR3 sequences, more than 6.5% of which were seen just once. Of the sample, roughly 2% is held by the ten largest clones.

These sequences were also reported in another study, on yellow fever vaccine responses in identical twins. The second source states: According to the authors, in identical twins the way T cells responded to vaccination appeared partly convergent and partly personalized. The study precisely tracked vaccine-responding T cell clones in identical twins.

The sample comprised memory (CD45RO+) T cells sorted from blood. The cell subset or site label on this specimen signifies: CD45RO+ enriched T cells. This clonotype was sampled from a young woman in good health. Here the chain combines TRBV19 and TRBJ2-7; matching of 5 bases hints at TRBD2 as the D gene. DNA sequence: TGTGCCAGTAGTATGACACATCCGGGGAGCGAGCAGTACTTC. It codes for CASSMTHPGSEQYF.